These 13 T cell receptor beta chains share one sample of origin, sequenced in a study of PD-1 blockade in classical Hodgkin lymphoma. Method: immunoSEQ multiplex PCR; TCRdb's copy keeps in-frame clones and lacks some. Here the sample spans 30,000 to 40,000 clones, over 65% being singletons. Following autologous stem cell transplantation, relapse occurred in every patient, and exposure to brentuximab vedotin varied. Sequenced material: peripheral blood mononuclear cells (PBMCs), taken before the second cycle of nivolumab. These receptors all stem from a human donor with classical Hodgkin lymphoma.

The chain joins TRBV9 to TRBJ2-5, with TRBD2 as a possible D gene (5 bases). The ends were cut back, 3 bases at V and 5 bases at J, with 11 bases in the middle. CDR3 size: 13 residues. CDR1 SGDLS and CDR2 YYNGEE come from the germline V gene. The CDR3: CASSERAWETQYF. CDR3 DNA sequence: TGTGCCAGCAGCGAGAGGGCCTGGGAGACCCAGTACTTC.

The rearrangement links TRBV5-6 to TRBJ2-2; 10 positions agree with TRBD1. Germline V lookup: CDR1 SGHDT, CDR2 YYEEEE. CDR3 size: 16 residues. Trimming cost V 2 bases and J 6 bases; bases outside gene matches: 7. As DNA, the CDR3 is TGTGCCAGCAGCTTACTAGACAGGGGGCACTCCGGGGAGCTGTTTTTT. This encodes CASSLLDRGHSGELFF.

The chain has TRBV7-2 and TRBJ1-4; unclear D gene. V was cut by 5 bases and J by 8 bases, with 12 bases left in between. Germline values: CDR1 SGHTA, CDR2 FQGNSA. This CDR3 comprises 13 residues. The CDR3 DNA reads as TGTGCCAGCAGCGCCAGGACTGACGAAAAACTGTTTTTT. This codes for CASSARTDEKLFF.

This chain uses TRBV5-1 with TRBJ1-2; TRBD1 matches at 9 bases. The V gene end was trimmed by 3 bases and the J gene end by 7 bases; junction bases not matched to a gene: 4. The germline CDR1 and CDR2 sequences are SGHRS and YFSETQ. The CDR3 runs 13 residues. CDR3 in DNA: TGCGCCAGCAGCTCTGGGACAGGGAGTGGCTACACCTTC. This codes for CASSSGTGSGYTF. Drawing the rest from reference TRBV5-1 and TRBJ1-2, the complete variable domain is KAGVTQTPRYLIKTRGQQVTLSCSPISGHRSVSWYQQTPGQGLQFLFEYFSETQRNKGNFPGRFSGRQFSNSRSEMNVSTLELGDSALYLCASSSGTGSGYTFGSGTRLTVV.

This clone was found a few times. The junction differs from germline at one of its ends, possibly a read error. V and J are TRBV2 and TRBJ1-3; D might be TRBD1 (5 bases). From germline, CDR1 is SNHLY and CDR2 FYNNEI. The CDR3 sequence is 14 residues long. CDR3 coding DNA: TGTGCAAGCAACCGGGGGGATGGTGGAAACACCATATATTTT. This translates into CASNRGDGGNTIYF.

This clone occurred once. CDR3: CASSLGRAAYEQYF. The CDR3 nucleotides are TGTGCCAGCAGCTTGGGTCGGGCAGCCTACGAGCAGTACTTC. V and J are TRBV5-5 and TRBJ2-7; D is uncertain. This CDR3 is built from 14 residues. Trimming left V 0 bases short and J 2 bases short, with 9 bases between. Germline CDR1 and CDR2: SGHKS and YYEKEE (reference sequence).

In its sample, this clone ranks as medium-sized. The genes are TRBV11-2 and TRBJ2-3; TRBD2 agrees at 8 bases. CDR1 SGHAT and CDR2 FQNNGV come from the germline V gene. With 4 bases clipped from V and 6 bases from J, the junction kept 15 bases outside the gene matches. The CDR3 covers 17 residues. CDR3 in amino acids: CASSWNSGAWPKDTQYF. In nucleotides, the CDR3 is TGTGCCAGCAGCTGGAATAGCGGGGCTTGGCCAAAGGATACGCAGTATTTT.

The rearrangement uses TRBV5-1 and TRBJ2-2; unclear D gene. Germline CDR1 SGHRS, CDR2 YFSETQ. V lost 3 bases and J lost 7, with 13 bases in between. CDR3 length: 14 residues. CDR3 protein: CASSWLRTGGELFF. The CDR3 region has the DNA TGCGCCAGCAGCTGGCTCCGAACCGGCGGGGAGCTGTTTTTT.

DNA of the CDR3: TGCGCCAGCAGCGCTCTTACTAGCGGGGGGGCAGATACGCAGTATTTT. Amino acid sequence: CASSALTSGGADTQYF. The genes are TRBV4-3 and TRBJ2-3, with TRBD2 matching 13 bases. V shed 5 bases and J 4 bases; nucleotides not matched to a gene: 6. CDR3 length equals 16 residues. The germline CDR1 and CDR2 sequences are LGHNA and YSLEER.

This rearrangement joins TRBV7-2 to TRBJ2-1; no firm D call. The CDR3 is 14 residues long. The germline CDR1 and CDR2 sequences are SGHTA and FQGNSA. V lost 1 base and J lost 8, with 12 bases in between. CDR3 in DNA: TGTGCCAGCAGCTTAGAAGCTCGGAGCGATGAGCAGTTCTTC. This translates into CASSLEARSDEQFF.

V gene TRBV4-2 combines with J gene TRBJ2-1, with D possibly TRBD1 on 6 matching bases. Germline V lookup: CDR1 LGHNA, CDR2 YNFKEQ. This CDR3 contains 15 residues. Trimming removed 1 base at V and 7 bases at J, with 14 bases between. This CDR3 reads CASSQAEGEKNEQFF. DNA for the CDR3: TGTGCCAGCAGCCAAGCCGAGGGGGAAAAGAATGAGCAGTTCTTC.

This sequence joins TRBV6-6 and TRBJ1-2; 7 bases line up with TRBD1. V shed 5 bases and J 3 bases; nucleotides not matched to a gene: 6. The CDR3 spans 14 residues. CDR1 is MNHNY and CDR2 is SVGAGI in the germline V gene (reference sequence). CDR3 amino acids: CASSPDREYYGYTF. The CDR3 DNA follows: TGTGCCAGCAGTCCCGACAGGGAGTACTATGGCTACACCTTC.

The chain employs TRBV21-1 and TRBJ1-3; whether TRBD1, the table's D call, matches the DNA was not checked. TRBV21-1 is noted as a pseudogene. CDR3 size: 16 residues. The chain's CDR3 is CASSKGSTGSGNTIYF. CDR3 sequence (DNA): TGTGCCAGCAGCAAGGGGTCGACAGGGTCCGGAAACACCATATATTTT.